This T cell receptor (beta chain) originates from a study of T cell repertoires in cytomegalovirus infection. Study as a whole: In public TCR beta signatures, there were indications of both CMV infection and matching HLA type. Notes on the study in general: HLA-C-restricted CMV-specific TCR beta clonotypes were dominant in the ex vivo response.

TCRdb independently ran MiXCR on the reads; one entry per CDR3 protein. The sample lists 60,000 to 75,000 distinct CDR3 sequences, just under 4% occurring once. This clonotype was detected ten times or more. The antigen remains unidentified. V was trimmed by 5 bases and J by 1 base, leaving 12 bases between them. Germline CDR1 and CDR2: SGHTA and FQGNSA. CDR3 length: 15 residues. The source material was PBMCs. The sequence was collected from a human donor in good health (CMV status not recorded). Some clones in this sample may be carry-over from other donors' samples. The chain recombines TRBV7-2 with TRBJ1-3; D uncertain. CDR3 in DNA: TGTGCCAGCAGCCGGAGGAGGGAATCTGGAAACACCATATATTTT. Translating gives CASSRRRESGNTIYF.